The 23 T cell receptor beta chains below all came from one sample that was sequenced in a study of T cells in Graves' hyperthyroidism and ophthalmopathy. Researchers amplified the TCR beta CDR3 regions from RNA transcripts. Initially, a first-round RT-PCR of the TCR CDR3 employed the HTBI primer set. TCRdb re-called the multiplex PCR reads with MiXCR, one entry per CDR3 protein. In the table there are hundreds of thousands of distinct CDR3 sequences, approximately 15% of which are singletons. Sequencing was carried out using blood. All receptors come from a woman aged 25 to 39 with Graves' hyperthyroidism.

This clonotype showed up many times. The chain has TRBV2 and TRBJ2-3; tentatively, D is TRBD1 (6 bases). Trimming left V 11 bases short and J 2 bases short, with 14 bases between. From germline, CDR1 is SNHLY and CDR2 FYNNEI. This CDR3 spans 13 amino acids. CDR3 in DNA: TGTGCCGGCACCATGGGGGCCACAGATACGCAGTATTTT. As protein: CAGTMGATDTQYF.

This clonotype has a handful of counts. This sequence joins TRBV2 and TRBJ2-1; D is ambiguous. The CDR3 runs to 15 residues. Germline CDR1 SNHLY, CDR2 FYNNEI. V shed 2 bases and J shed 0 bases, with 8 bases lying between them. The CDR3 DNA reads as TGTGCCAGCAGTGAACGACTGATCTCCTACAATGAGCAGTTCTTC. It encodes CASSERLISYNEQFF.

In its sample, this clonotype was seen many times. V gene TRBV2 combines with J gene TRBJ1-6; weak D call: TRBD1 (5 bases). V dropped 10 bases and J dropped 8 bases, with 18 bases sitting between them. The CDR3 runs 14 residues. The germline gives CDR1 SNHLY, CDR2 FYNNEI. The CDR3 loop is CAKSGHPQDSPLHF. The DNA of the CDR3 is TGTGCCAAATCAGGACACCCGCAGGATTCACCCCTCCACTTT.

This clonotype was observed many times. V usage is TRBV11-1 and J usage is TRBJ2-1; no clear D gene. Germline-derived CDR1 and CDR2 are SGHAT and FQDESV (reference sequence). V was trimmed by 8 bases and J by 8 bases, leaving 13 bases between them. The CDR3 contains 12 residues. The CDR3 sequence: CASSRGGDEQFF. CDR3 coding DNA: TGTGCCAGCTCCCGCGGCGGCGATGAGCAGTTCTTC.

A note on this clonotype: An end of the junction differs from the germline gene, which may be a read error. The V and J genes are TRBV5-1 and TRBJ2-1; 7 bases align to TRBD1. Germline lookup yields CDR1 SGHRS and CDR2 YFSETQ. The length of the CDR3 is 14 residues. The CDR3: CASSSGTAYSEQFF. CDR3 in DNA: TGCGCCAGCAGCTCCGGGACAGCTTACAGTGAGCAGTTCTTC.

The rearrangement links TRBV7-2 to TRBJ2-1; perhaps TRBD2 as D (6 bases). V lost 3 bases, J lost 4 bases, and 13 bases lay in between. The CDR3 is 15 amino acids. Germline V gene lookup returns CDR1 SGHTA and CDR2 FQGNSA. CDR3 amino acids: CASSFQLGGYNEQFF. CDR3 DNA sequence: TGTGCCAGCAGCTTTCAGCTGGGGGGATACAATGAGCAGTTCTTC.

V usage is TRBV2 and J usage is TRBJ1-5; D perhaps matches TRBD1 (5 bases). V was cut by 3 bases and J by 0 bases, with 18 bases left in between. Germline V gene sequence: CDR1 SNHLY, CDR2 FYNNEI. This CDR3 contains 18 residues. The CDR3 here is CASSDAGAFQTSNQPQHF. CDR3 DNA sequence: TGTGCCAGCAGTGACGCCGGGGCATTCCAAACTAGCAATCAGCCCCAGCATTTT. The entire variable domain, with the rest obtained from reference TRBV2 and TRBJ1-5, is as follows: EPEVTQTPSHQVTQMGQEVILRCVPISNHLYFYWYRQILGQKVEFLVSFYNNEISEKSEIFDDQFSVERPDGSNFTLKIRSTKLEDSAMYFCASSDAGAFQTSNQPQHFGDGTRLSIL.

V and J are TRBV27 and TRBJ2-7, with 7 bases aligning to TRBD1. V shed 5 bases and J 1 base; nucleotides not matched to a gene: 8. The CDR3 runs to 15 residues. Germline V gene lookup returns CDR1 MNHEY and CDR2 SMNVEV (reference sequence). The CDR3 coding sequence is TGTGCCAGCAGTGTGACAGGGCAAACATCCTACGAGCAGTACTTC. Amino acids: CASSVTGQTSYEQYF.

This chain links TRBV7-9 with TRBJ2-2; the match to TRBD2 covers 12 bases. Per germline, CDR1 SEHNR and CDR2 FQNEAQ (reference sequence). After removal of 4 bases from V and 6 bases from J, the junction contained 9 bases not matched to a gene. This CDR3 comprises 17 residues. The CDR3 DNA follows: TGTGCCAGCAGCTCCCGCCTAGCGGGAGGGCCGGCCGGGGAGCTGTTTTTT. It specifies CASSSRLAGGPAGELFF.

This clonotype was counted a few times. V usage is TRBV20-1 and J usage is TRBJ1-5; D might be TRBD1 (6 bases). The CDR3 is 14 amino acids. CDR1 and CDR2 (germline): DFQATT, SNEGSKA (reference sequence). Trimming stripped 1 base from V and 5 bases from J, with 12 bases between. The CDR3 spells CSARGGKGDQPQHF. Written as DNA, the CDR3 is TGCAGTGCTAGAGGGGGAAAGGGGGATCAGCCCCAGCATTTT.

DNA of the CDR3: TGCAGTGCTAGTATCGGACTGTACACAGATACGCAGTATTTT. Its protein is CSASIGLYTDTQYF. The chain uses TRBV20-1 and TRBJ2-3, with D maybe TRBD2 (5 bases). Trimming cost V 3 bases and J 2 bases, with 12 bases left between them. Per germline, CDR1 DFQATT and CDR2 SNEGSKA (reference sequence). The CDR3 sequence is 14 residues long.

This clonotype was counted ten times or more. The rearrangement links TRBV6-1 to TRBJ2-4, with a possible D match to TRBD2 (5 bases). This CDR3 has 12 residues. V was shortened by 6 bases and J by 8 bases, with 11 bases between the two germline ends. Germline lookup yields CDR1 MNHNS and CDR2 SASEGT. The CDR3 coding sequence is TGTGCCAGCAGCCCCAACGGGGACATTCAGTACTTC. It encodes CASSPNGDIQYF.

This clonotype came up many times. V gene TRBV28 combines with J gene TRBJ2-1; D uncertain. This CDR3 is built from 15 residues. Trimming stripped 7 bases from V and 0 bases from J, with 13 bases between. Germline CDR1 MDHEN, CDR2 SYDVKM. The CDR3 region is CASIPILSSYNEQFF. In DNA, the CDR3 is TGTGCCAGCATACCGATTCTGAGCTCCTACAATGAGCAGTTCTTC.

This clonotype has a count of ten or more. The chain has TRBV6-1 and TRBJ2-7; TRBD1 agrees at 7 bases. The CDR3 loop spans 15 amino acids. Germline V gene data show CDR1 as MNHNS and CDR2 as SASEGT. The V segment lost 8 bases and the J segment 2 bases; nucleotides outside the gene matches: 12. CDR3 region: CASWTGSLRPYEQYF. The DNA for the CDR3 is TGTGCCAGCTGGACAGGTTCGCTCCGGCCCTACGAGCAGTACTTC.

For this clonotype: An end of the junction does not agree with germline; a read error may underlie this. The chain has TRBV20-1 and TRBJ2-7, with 8 bases matching TRBD1. This CDR3 has 13 residues. The germline V gene has CDR1 DFQATT and CDR2 SNEGSKA (reference sequence). The CDR3 loop is CSAYHRGEYDQYF. In DNA form, the CDR3 reads TGCAGTGCTTATCACAGGGGGGAGTACGATCAGTACTTC.

J is TRBJ2-1 and V is TRBV30; D perhaps matches TRBD1 (6 bases). Trimming took 0 bases from V and 3 from J, leaving 9 bases between them. The length of the CDR3 is 14 residues. Germline V lookup: CDR1 GTSNPN, CDR2 SVGIG (reference sequence). The CDR3 bases are TGTGCCTGGAGTGTACTAGGGGGCTACAATGAGCAGTTCTTC. This gives the protein CAWSVLGGYNEQFF.

This clonotype has ten or more counts. The V call is TRBV12-3 or TRBV12-4, the J call TRBJ2-7; D possibly matches TRBD1 or TRBD2 (5 bases each). CDR3 length: 15 residues. V was cut by 7 bases and J by 5 bases, with 21 bases left in between. The CDR3 DNA reads TGTGCCAGCAAGGGGAACGATCGGGATACCCACGAGCAGTACTTC. Translated: CASKGNDRDTHEQYF.

This clonotype appeared many times. This rearrangement joins TRBV28 to TRBJ2-7; D possibly matches TRBD1 or TRBD2 (5 bases each). Trimming removed 5 bases from V and 0 bases from J, with 20 bases in between. The CDR3 is 17 residues long. Germline lookup yields CDR1 MDHEN and CDR2 SYDVKM. The CDR3 loop is CASSPYLVRGSSYEQYF. CDR3 nucleotide sequence: TGTGCCAGCAGTCCTTACCTCGTGAGGGGAAGCTCCTACGAGCAGTACTTC. The full variable domain, completed using reference TRBV28 and TRBJ2-7, is DVKVTQSSRYLVKRTGEKVFLECVQDMDHENMFWYRQDPGLGLRLIYFSYDVKMKEKGDIPEGYSVSREKKERFSLILESASTNQTSMYLCASSPYLVRGSSYEQYFGPGTRLTVT.

The chain employs TRBV5-8 and TRBJ1-5; D remains ambiguous. With 1 base removed from V and 7 bases from J, the gap between germline ends came to 9 bases. Germline values: CDR1 SGHTS, CDR2 YDEGEE. The CDR3 sequence is 13 residues long. In nucleotides, the CDR3 is TGTGCCAGCAGCTTGAGGAAGATCCAGCCCCAGCATTTT. Amino acid sequence: CASSLRKIQPQHF.

The chain links TRBV27 to TRBJ1-6, with 9 bases matching TRBD1. Trimming at V came to 4 bases and at J to 5 bases, leaving 9 bases not matched to a gene. The CDR3 spans 17 residues. Germline V gives CDR1 MNHEY, CDR2 SMNVEV (reference sequence). The CDR3 nucleotides are TGTGCCAGCAGTTACAACAGGGGGCCCATAAATAATTCACCCCTCCACTTT. Translating gives CASSYNRGPINNSPLHF.

The chain recombines TRBV7-6 with TRBJ2-1, with D maybe TRBD2 (5 bases). Germline V gives CDR1 SGHVS, CDR2 FNYEAQ. Between the trimmed V and J ends, which lost 1 base and 5 bases, there was a span of 6 bases. The CDR3 totals 13 residues. Here the CDR3 DNA reads TGTGCCAGCAGCTTAGAGGAGGACAATGAGCAGTTCTTC. Translating it yields CASSLEEDNEQFF.

This clonotype was seen many times. The DNA for the CDR3 is TGCAGTGCTAGTGACCGGGGGCCTGGAAACACCATATATTTT. It is translated as CSASDRGPGNTIYF. V is TRBV20-1 and J is TRBJ1-3; possible D gene TRBD1, 6 bases. V lost 3 bases to trimming and J lost 2 bases, with 11 bases between them. Germline V CDR1 and CDR2: DFQATT, SNEGSKA (reference sequence). The CDR3 sequence is 14 residues long.

This clonotype was seen more than once but under ten times. The genes are TRBV6-1 and TRBJ2-1; 11 nucleotides agree with TRBD2. CDR3 size: 16 residues. The trim removed 7 bases at V and 7 bases at J, leaving 12 bases unmatched. Germline V gene lookup returns CDR1 MNHNS and CDR2 SASEGT. The chain's CDR3 is CASNEGGASGRNEQFF. In nucleotides, the CDR3 is TGTGCCAGCAACGAAGGGGGAGCTAGCGGGAGGAATGAGCAGTTCTTC.